Below, 11 T cell receptor beta chains from the same sample are listed, as sequenced in a study of blood T cells in healthy people across ages. A second PCR, run for roughly 7 to 11 cycles, used a sample-barcoded 5' primer plus a J-beta primer mix. TCRdb re-derived calls from the 5' RACE reads in MiXCR, one entry per CDR3 protein. The sample carries more than 650,000 distinct CDR3 sequences, about 53% recorded once. Sequences were obtained from blood. All receptors derive from a man at least 80 years old in good health.

The genes are TRBV20-1 and TRBJ2-3, with D perhaps being TRBD1 or TRBD2 (5 bases each). CDR3 length equals 17 residues. The germline CDR1 and CDR2 sequences are DFQATT and SNEGSKA (reference sequence). V shed 2 bases and J shed 14 bases, with 32 bases lying between them. The CDR3 sequence is CSARPTGGDPSGRYAYF. As DNA, the CDR3 is TGCAGTGCTAGACCAACGGGTGGGGACCCAAGTGGCAGATACGCGTATTTT.

The rearrangement links TRBV12-3 or TRBV12-4 to TRBJ2-2; TRBD1 matches 12 bases. J gave up 4 bases and V 7 bases, and 22 bases lay outside the gene matches. CDR3 length equals 21 residues. This CDR3 is CASITSGQGAGSGRGTGELFF. For the CDR3, the DNA is TGTGCCAGCATCACCTCGGGACAGGGGGCGGGTAGCGGGAGAGGCACCGGGGAGCTGTTTTTT.

The V and J genes are TRBV7-2 and TRBJ1-5, with 8 bases identical to TRBD1. CDR3 size: 15 residues. Germline lookup yields CDR1 SGHTA and CDR2 FQGNSA. The V segment lost 6 bases and the J segment 7 bases; nucleotides outside the gene matches: 11. The CDR3 DNA sequence: TGTGCCAGCAGTACAGGACAGGGTGATTACCAGCCCCAGCATTTT. Translating gives CASSTGQGDYQPQHF.

This clonotype was seen just once. V usage is TRBV9 and J usage is TRBJ2-7; 13 nucleotides align to TRBD2. Losses at the gene ends were 1 base for V and 5 bases for J; bases not matched to a gene: 6. This CDR3 region has 16 residues. CDR1 is SGDLS and CDR2 is YYNGEE in the germline V gene. The DNA of the CDR3 is TGTGCCAGCAGCGTACAGACTAGCGGGAGGTTGAACGAGCAGTACTTC. This sequence encodes CASSVQTSGRLNEQYF.

This clonotype turned up a few times. The V and J genes are TRBV24-1 and TRBJ2-1; perhaps TRBD2 as D (6 bases). This CDR3 region has 15 residues. Germline assignment: CDR1 KGHDR and CDR2 SFDVKD. Trimming shortened V by 1 base and J by 7 bases, and 13 bases separated the two germline ends. For the CDR3, the DNA is TGTGCCACCAGTGATTTTGGCGGGACGAGGAATGAGCAGTTCTTC. This sequence encodes CATSDFGGTRNEQFF.

V usage is TRBV9 and J usage is TRBJ2-1; D is uncertain. V lost 0 bases and J 12 bases, leaving 10 bases between the germline ends. This CDR3 is 12 amino acids long. Germline CDR1 reads SGDLS; CDR2 reads YYNGEE. CDR3 DNA sequence: TGTGCCAGCAGCGTAGACGGAGACACGCAGTTCTTC. Translating gives CASSVDGDTQFF.

J is TRBJ2-7 and V is TRBV9; TRBD1 is a possible D gene (7 bases). The DNA end is a closer match to TRBJ2-5, so the J assignment may be wrong. The CDR3 contains 15 residues. Germline lookup yields CDR1 SGDLS and CDR2 YYNGEE. This CDR3 is CASSKGGTEGETQYF. The CDR3 nucleotides read TGTGCCAGCAGCAAAGGGGGGACAGAAGGGGAGACCCAGTACTTC.

The chain employs TRBV2 and TRBJ2-1; D is perhaps TRBD2 (6 bases). The J call is in doubt because the DNA end fits TRBJ2-7 better. The V gene's germline CDR1 is SNHLY and CDR2 FYNNEI. The CDR3 is made up of 15 amino acids. The CDR3 sequence: CASKGRESPANEQYF. The DNA for the CDR3 is TGTGCCAGCAAGGGACGGGAGAGTCCGGCCAATGAGCAGTACTTC.

The chain uses TRBV2 and TRBJ2-4, with D unclear. The CDR3 consists of 15 residues. Trimming left V 7 bases short and J 3 bases short, with 16 bases between. Germline CDR1 SNHLY, CDR2 FYNNEI. CDR3 in amino acids: CASTRTVLGKNIQYF. CDR3 sequence (DNA): TGTGCCAGCACACGGACGGTGCTTGGCAAAAACATTCAGTACTTC.

The chain recombines TRBV20-1 with TRBJ1-1, with 7 bases lining up with TRBD1. The V and J ends lost 5 bases and 5 bases, in that order; junction bases with no gene match: 5. Germline V gene sequence: CDR1 DFQATT, CDR2 SNEGSKA (reference sequence). CDR3 length: 12 residues. The CDR3 here is CSARQGITEAFF. The CDR3 coding sequence is TGCAGTGCTCGACAGGGCATAACTGAAGCTTTCTTT.

This clonotype was seen only a few times. This chain joins TRBV7-2 and TRBJ2-3; TRBD2 is a possible D gene (6 bases). Germline V gene lookup returns CDR1 SGHTA and CDR2 FQGNSA. The CDR3 is made up of 16 amino acids. Trimming cost V 3 bases and J 0 bases, with 13 bases left between them. In nucleotides, the CDR3 is TGTGCCAGCAGCTTTAGAGGCGGGGTTAGCACAGATACGCAGTATTTT. It translates to CASSFRGGVSTDTQYF.